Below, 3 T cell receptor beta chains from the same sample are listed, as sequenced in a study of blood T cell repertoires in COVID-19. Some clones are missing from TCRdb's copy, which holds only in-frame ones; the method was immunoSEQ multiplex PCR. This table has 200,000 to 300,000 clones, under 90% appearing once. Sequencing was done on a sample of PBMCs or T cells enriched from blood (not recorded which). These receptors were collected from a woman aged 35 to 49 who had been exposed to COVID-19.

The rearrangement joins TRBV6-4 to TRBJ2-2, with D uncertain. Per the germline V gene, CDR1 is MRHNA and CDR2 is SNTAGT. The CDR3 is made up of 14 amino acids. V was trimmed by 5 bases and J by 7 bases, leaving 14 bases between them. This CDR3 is CASSSDSWVGELFF. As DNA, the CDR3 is TGTGCCAGCAGTTCCGACTCGTGGGTCGGGGAGCTGTTTTTT.

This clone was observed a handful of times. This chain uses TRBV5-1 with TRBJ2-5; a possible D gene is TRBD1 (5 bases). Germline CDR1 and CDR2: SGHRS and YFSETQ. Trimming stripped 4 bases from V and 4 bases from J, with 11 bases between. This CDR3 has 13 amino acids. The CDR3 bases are TGCGCCAGCAGCCCCACAGGATTAGAGACCCAGTACTTC. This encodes CASSPTGLETQYF.

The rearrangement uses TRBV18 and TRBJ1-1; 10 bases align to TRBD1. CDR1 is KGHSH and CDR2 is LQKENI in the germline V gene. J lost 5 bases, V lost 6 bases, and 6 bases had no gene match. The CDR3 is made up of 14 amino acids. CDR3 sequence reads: CASSLDRGQTEAFF. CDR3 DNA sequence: TGTGCCAGCTCTCTTGACAGGGGGCAAACTGAAGCTTTCTTT.